This is a list of T cell receptor beta chains from one sample in a study of T cell responses to AZD1222 COVID-19 vaccine. TCRdb keeps only in-frame clones here, not all; method: immunoSEQ multiplex PCR. The sample includes around 130,000 clones, approximately 92% of them seen just once. The sample here was peripheral blood, taken 28 days after the second dose of the MenACWY control vaccine. All receptors come from an adult who received the MenACWY meningococcal vaccine as a control. Each CDR3 is given with its conserved first and last residue. D genes are given only for firm matches. Size values are once, few and many counts, or a class for expanded clones, and some rows have none.

J	size	D	V	CDR3	DNA
TRBJ2-1	NA	TRBD2	TRBV27	CASSPPGLAGTNEQFF	TGTGCCAGCAGTCCACCGGGACTAGCGGGAACCAATGAGCAGTTCTTC
TRBJ1-4	NA	NA	TRBV14	CASSRSTNEKLFF	TGTGCCAGCAGCCGCAGTACTAATGAAAAACTGTTTTTT
TRBJ1-1	NA	NA	TRBV19	CASSTGRNLFSTEAFF	TGTGCCAGTAGTACAGGACGGAATCTGTTCAGCACTGAAGCTTTCTTT
TRBJ1-2	NA	NA	TRBV6-1	CASSEGVGDGYTF	TGTGCCAGCAGTGAGGGGGTGGGGGATGGCTACACCTTC
TRBJ2-3	NA	NA	TRBV5-5	CASSLVSPTSTDTQYF	TGTGCCAGCAGCTTGGTATCTCCTACTAGCACAGATACGCAGTATTTT
TRBJ2-2	once	TRBD2	TRBV10-3	CAISEPGLAGNTGELFF	TGTGCCATCAGTGAGCCAGGACTAGCGGGAAACACCGGGGAGCTGTTTTTT
TRBJ2-3	NA	TRBD2	TRBV7-6	CASSPGSGGGTDTQYF	TGTGCCAGCAGCCCCGGGAGCGGGGGAGGCACAGATACGCAGTATTTT
TRBJ2-3	NA	TRBD2	TRBV3-1/TRBV3-2	CASSQDSGGNTDTQYF	TGTGCCAGCAGCCAAGACAGCGGGGGGAACACAGATACGCAGTATTTT
TRBJ1-2	NA	NA	TRBV29-1	CSVGVSSGYTF	TGCAGCGTTGGGGTCTCTAGTGGCTACACCTTC
TRBJ2-7	NA	TRBD1	TRBV4-1	CASSEGQGSYEQYF	TGCGCCAGCAGCGAAGGACAGGGAAGCTACGAGCAGTACTTC
TRBJ1-4	NA	NA	TRBV9	CASSVASGQLNEKLFF	TGTGCCAGCAGCGTAGCTTCAGGTCAGCTAAATGAAAAACTGTTTTTT
TRBJ2-1	NA	NA	TRBV3-1/TRBV3-2	CASSHSGGGQFF	TGTGCCAGCAGCCATTCTGGTGGAGGGCAGTTCTTC
TRBJ2-1	few	TRBD2	TRBV18	CASSPTSGGRNEQFF	TGTGCCAGCTCACCGACTAGCGGGGGCCGGAATGAGCAGTTCTTC
TRBJ2-3	once	NA	TRBV5-8	CASSNDFTDTQYF	TGTGCCAGCAGCAATGACTTCACAGATACGCAGTATTTT
TRBJ2-1	NA	NA	TRBV19	CASRTAGWDEQFF	TGTGCCAGTAGGACGGCGGGGTGGGATGAGCAGTTCTTC
TRBJ2-1	NA	TRBD2	TRBV9	CASSVGAGTSGNNEQFF	TGTGCCAGCAGCGTAGGGGCCGGGACTAGCGGCAACAATGAGCAGTTCTTC
TRBJ1-4	NA	TRBD1	TRBV9	CASSVGTGNEKLFF	TGTGCCAGCAGCGTAGGGACAGGGAATGAAAAACTGTTTTTT
TRBJ1-4	NA	TRBD1	TRBV7-2	CASSLGTGGPGKLFF	TGTGCCAGCAGCTTAGGGACAGGGGGGCCTGGAAAACTGTTTTTT
TRBJ1-2	NA	NA	TRBV18	CASSSFGSSMSGYTF	TGTGCCAGCTCATCCTTTGGGTCATCTATGAGTGGCTACACCTTC
TRBJ1-2	NA	TRBD1	TRBV2	CASSGDRDYGYTF	TGTGCCAGCAGCGGGGACAGGGACTATGGCTACACCTTC
TRBJ2-3	NA	NA	TRBV7-2	CASSLPDTQYF	TGTGCCAGCAGCTTACCAGATACGCAGTATTTT
TRBJ1-5	NA	NA	TRBV7-8	CASSPQGYSNQPQHF	TGTGCCAGCAGCCCCCAGGGATATAGCAATCAGCCCCAGCATTTT
TRBJ2-7	NA	TRBD2	TRBV5-4	CASSWLAGGPMDYEQYF	TGTGCCAGCAGCTGGTTAGCGGGAGGGCCTATGGACTACGAGCAGTACTTC
TRBJ1-2	NA	NA	TRBV28	CASSSGFYGYTF	TGTGCCAGCAGTTCAGGATTCTATGGCTACACCTTC
TRBJ1-1	NA	NA	TRBV7-2	CASSLVRQRNTEAFF	TGTGCCAGCAGCTTAGTGCGCCAAAGAAACACTGAAGCTTTCTTT
TRBJ2-7	NA	NA	TRBV11-2	CASSSFTGTLGAYEQYF	TGTGCCAGCAGCTCTTTTACCGGGACCTTAGGAGCCTACGAGCAGTACTTC
TRBJ1-5	once	NA	TRBV6-6	CASSYPQTGKNQPQHF	TGTGCCAGCAGTTACCCACAGACAGGCAAAAATCAGCCCCAGCATTTT
TRBJ2-1	NA	TRBD1	TRBV7-2	CASTPGQSYNEQFF	TGTGCCAGCACCCCGGGACAGAGCTACAATGAGCAGTTCTTC
TRBJ1-3	few	TRBD1	TRBV19	CASSGQESSGNTIYF	TGTGCCAGTAGCGGACAGGAAAGCTCTGGAAACACCATATATTTT
TRBJ2-1	NA	NA	TRBV6-2/TRBV6-3	CASSYSPTLNEQFF	TGTGCCAGCAGTTATTCGCCGACGTTAAATGAGCAGTTCTTC
TRBJ2-7	few	NA	TRBV5-1	CASSRDALTYEQYF	TGCGCCAGCAGCCGAGACGCCCTGACCTACGAGCAGTACTTC
TRBJ1-6	NA	NA	TRBV4-2	CASSQDKGTGSSPLHF	TGTGCCAGCAGCCAAGATAAGGGGACGGGGAGTTCACCCCTCCACTTT
TRBJ2-1	NA	NA	TRBV5-5	CASSLERGDEQFF	TGTGCCAGCAGCTTGGAAAGGGGAGATGAGCAGTTCTTC
TRBJ2-3	NA	TRBD2	TRBV9	CASSVEVLAGSTDTQYF	TGTGCCAGCAGCGTAGAGGTCCTAGCGGGGAGCACAGATACGCAGTATTTT
TRBJ1-2	once	TRBD1	TRBV28	CASHIGGLGFGYTF	TGTGCCAGCCACATAGGGGGCTTAGGGTTTGGCTACACCTTC
TRBJ1-1	NA	TRBD1	TRBV4-1	CASSQEGQVNTEAFF	TGCGCCAGCAGCCAAGAAGGACAGGTTAACACTGAAGCTTTCTTT
TRBJ2-7	few	NA	TRBV5-4	CASSLRQSYEQYF	TGTGCCAGCAGCTTGCGACAATCCTACGAGCAGTACTTC
TRBJ2-1	NA	TRBD2	TRBV27	CASSLWLAGGLEQFF	TGTGCCAGCAGTTTATGGCTAGCGGGAGGTCTTGAGCAGTTCTTC
TRBJ2-1	NA	TRBD2	TRBV29-1	CSVSQLAGGYNEQFF	TGCAGCGTTTCTCAACTAGCGGGGGGCTACAATGAGCAGTTCTTC
TRBJ2-3	NA	TRBD2	TRBV10-3	CAIGPRGGTTDTQYF	TGTGCCATCGGTCCGCGGGGGGGGACCACAGATACGCAGTATTTT
TRBJ1-2	NA	TRBD1	TRBV11-2	CASSLEGQGYYGYTF	TGTGCCAGCAGCTTGGAGGGACAGGGATACTATGGCTACACCTTC
TRBJ2-7	once	TRBD2	TRBV28	CASGSGHYEQYF	TGTGCCAGCGGTAGCGGGCACTACGAGCAGTACTTC
TRBJ2-2	NA	NA	TRBV7-6	CASSLSGELFF	TGTGCCAGCAGCTTATCCGGGGAGCTGTTTTTT
TRBJ1-4	NA	NA	TRBV27	CASSQSPRPTNEKLFF	TGTGCCAGCAGTCAATCCCCCCGGCCAACTAATGAAAAACTGTTTTTT
TRBJ2-7	NA	NA	TRBV5-4	CASSLVGDRSHEQYF	TGTGCCAGCAGCTTGGTGGGAGATCGGAGCCACGAGCAGTACTTC
TRBJ2-2	NA	TRBD1	TRBV5-1	CASSPRTGGNTGELFF	TGCGCCAGCAGCCCGAGGACAGGGGGGAACACCGGGGAGCTGTTTTTT
TRBJ2-7	NA	NA	TRBV13	CASSLNSYEQYF	TGTGCCAGCAGCTTGAACTCCTACGAGCAGTACTTC
TRBJ2-4	NA	NA	TRBV5-6	CASSLGDSLAKNIQYF	TGTGCCAGCAGCTTGGGGGACTCCTTAGCCAAAAACATTCAGTACTTC
TRBJ2-7	once	TRBD1	TRBV28	CASSLTGAYEQYF	TGTGCCAGCAGTTTGACAGGGGCCTACGAGCAGTACTTC
TRBJ2-3	NA	TRBD2	TRBV10-3	CAISKTGGLRDTQYF	TGTGCCATCTCCAAGACGGGGGGGCTGAGAGATACGCAGTATTTT
TRBJ1-6	NA	TRBD1	TRBV5-6	CASNLRQGLNNSPLHF	TGTGCCAGCAACCTACGACAGGGGCTCAATAATTCACCCCTCCACTTT
TRBJ2-2	few	TRBD2	TRBV4-3	CASSQDILAGAGTGELFF	TGCGCCAGCAGCCAAGATATACTAGCGGGGGCGGGCACCGGGGAGCTGTTTTTT
TRBJ2-1	NA	NA	TRBV23-1	CQEGEQFF	TGCCAGGAAGGTGAGCAGTTCTTC
TRBJ1-5	NA	NA	TRBV12-3/TRBV12-4	CASTQNNQPQHF	TGTGCCAGCACCCAAAACAATCAGCCCCAGCATTTT
TRBJ1-2	many	TRBD1	TRBV29-1	CSVEERTGQGAGGYTF	TGCAGCGTTGAAGAGCGTACGGGACAGGGGGCCGGTGGCTACACCTTC
TRBJ2-5	once	NA	TRBV2	CASSERETQYF	TGTGCCAGCAGTGAAAGAGAGACCCAGTACTTC
TRBJ2-1	NA	NA	TRBV4-2	CASSQEAGTSDNEQFF	TGTGCCAGCAGCCAAGAGGCCGGCACGTCCGACAATGAGCAGTTCTTC
TRBJ1-4	NA	TRBD1	TRBV5-1	CASSLVYRGPTNEKLFF	TGCGCCAGCAGCTTGGTTTACAGGGGACCTACTAATGAAAAACTGTTTTTT
TRBJ2-3	NA	TRBD2	TRBV5-4	CASRSIAGGSTDTQYF	TGTGCCAGCAGATCGATAGCGGGGGGAAGCACAGATACGCAGTATTTT